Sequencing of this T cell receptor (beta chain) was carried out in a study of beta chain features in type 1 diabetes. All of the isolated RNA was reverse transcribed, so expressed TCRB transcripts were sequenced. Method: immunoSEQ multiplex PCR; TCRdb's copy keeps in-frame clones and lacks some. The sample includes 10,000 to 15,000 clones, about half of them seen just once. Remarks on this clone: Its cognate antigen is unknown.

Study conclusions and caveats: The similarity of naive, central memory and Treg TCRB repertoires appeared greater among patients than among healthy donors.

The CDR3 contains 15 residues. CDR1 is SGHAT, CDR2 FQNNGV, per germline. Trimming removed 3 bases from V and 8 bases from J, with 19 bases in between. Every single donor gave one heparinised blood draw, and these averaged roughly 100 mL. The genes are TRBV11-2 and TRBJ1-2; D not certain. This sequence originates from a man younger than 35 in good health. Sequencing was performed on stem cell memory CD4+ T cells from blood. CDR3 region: CASSFPDGELGGYTF. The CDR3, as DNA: TGTGCCAGCAGCTTCCCGGACGGGGAACTTGGAGGCTACACCTTC.